This T cell receptor beta chain was recorded in a study of long-term antiretroviral therapy in people with HIV. Study results and limitations: Clonal populations expanded prior to ART predominated within the repertoire at all time points.

The immunoSEQ assay was v3.0, run at survey level. Using immunoSEQ multiplex PCR, the repertoire was profiled, and TCRdb retains in-frame clones only, with some absent. The profile covers 32,000 or so clones, with 70% to 90% appearing a single time and 8.3% taken by the ten largest. This clone is a singleton in its sample. No antigen is known for it. This sample comprised unsorted PBMCs, obtained 3.2 years before starting antiretroviral therapy. The source is a man aged 45 to 65 with HIV.

In DNA form, the CDR3 reads TGTGCCTGGAGTGTATCCCAACAAAGGTACTTC. This gives the protein CAWSVSQQRYF. The chain employs TRBV30 and TRBJ2-7; D unclear. V dropped 0 bases and J dropped 12 bases, with 12 bases sitting between them. The CDR3 covers 11 residues. Germline V gives CDR1 GTSNPN, CDR2 SVGIG (reference sequence).